These 13 T cell receptor beta chains were all obtained from the same sample, sequenced in a study of control samples from healthy donors and cancer patients. Measured with immunoSEQ multiplex PCR; TCRdb has only the in-frame clones, and not every one. The sample yields some 74,000 clones, approximately 83% seen once. Sequencing was performed on blood. The receptors shown here come from a man between 60 and 75 years old in good health.

The chain joins TRBV28 to TRBJ1-2; D is unclear. Looked up from germline, CDR1 is MDHEN and CDR2 is SYDVKM. The CDR3 consists of 14 residues. V lost 6 bases and J lost 4, with 15 bases in between. CDR3 loop: CASRGARDGYGYTF. The CDR3 DNA sequence: TGTGCCAGCAGGGGCGCTAGGGATGGCTATGGCTACACCTTC.

The chain employs TRBV11-1 and TRBJ1-1; D gene uncertain. The CDR3 spans 13 residues. CDR1 SGHAT and CDR2 FQDESV come from the germline V gene (reference sequence). V lost 3 bases to trimming and J lost 2 bases, with 7 bases between them. Here the CDR3 DNA reads TGTGCCAGCAGCTTGGACGGAAACACTGAAGCTTTCTTT. Encoded protein: CASSLDGNTEAFF.

The chain joins TRBV19 to TRBJ2-7, with a weak D call TRBD2 (6 bases). The CDR3 is made up of 15 amino acids. The germline gives CDR1 LNHDA, CDR2 SQIVND (reference sequence). Trimming took off 4 bases at V and 0 bases at J, with 13 bases between the two ends. CDR3 in DNA: TGTGCCAGTAGTAATATAGCGGATAACTCCTACGAGCAGTACTTC. Translation: CASSNIADNSYEQYF.

This clone was seen a handful of times. The junction does not match germline at one end; this may be a read error. This chain joins TRBV19 and TRBJ2-7, with 7 bases matching TRBD2. The CDR3 extends over 14 amino acids. CDR1 and CDR2 (germline): LNHDA, SQIVND (reference sequence). The CDR3 spells CASSMMGGETKQHF. CDR3 bases: TGTGCCAGTAGTATGATGGGAGGGGAAACGAAGCAGCACTTC. The complete variable domain, with remaining parts taken from reference TRBV19 and TRBJ2-7, reads DGGITQSPKYLFRKEGQNVTLSCEQNLNHDAMYWYRQDPGQGLRLIYYSQIVNDFQKGDIAEGYSVSREKKESFPLTVTSAQKNPTAFYLCASSMMGGETKQHFGPGTRLTVT.

The count of this clone is one. The V and J genes are TRBV2 and TRBJ2-5; 10 nucleotides agree with TRBD2. This CDR3 has 15 residues. In germline, CDR1 is SNHLY, CDR2 FYNNEI. V shed 4 bases and J 4 bases; nucleotides not matched to a gene: 6. CDR3 amino acids: CASSASGSSGETQYF. CDR3 DNA sequence: TGTGCCAGCAGTGCTAGCGGGAGTAGTGGAGAGACCCAGTACTTC.

The chain joins TRBV6-5 to TRBJ1-4; D might be TRBD1 (6 bases). Germline loops: CDR1 MNHEY, CDR2 SVGAGI. The V and J ends lost 8 bases and 5 bases respectively, with 18 bases between them. CDR3 length: 15 amino acids. For the CDR3, the DNA is TGTGCCAGCTTCTCCTGGGGGCAGGGGAATGAAAAACTGTTTTTT. Its translation is CASFSWGQGNEKLFF.

The chain couples TRBV28 to TRBJ1-5; D uncertain. Germline lookup yields CDR1 MDHEN and CDR2 SYDVKM. Trimming stripped 3 bases from V and 5 bases from J, with 5 bases between. The CDR3 totals 12 residues. CDR3 nucleotides: TGTGCCAGCAGTTTGGTTTATCAGCCCCAGCATTTT. Translating gives CASSLVYQPQHF. The entire variable domain, with the rest obtained from reference TRBV28 and TRBJ1-5, is as follows: DVKVTQSSRYLVKRTGEKVFLECVQDMDHENMFWYRQDPGLGLRLIYFSYDVKMKEKGDIPEGYSVSREKKERFSLILESASTNQTSMYLCASSLVYQPQHFGDGTRLSIL.

The chain carries TRBV15 and TRBJ2-2, with TRBD2 matching 12 bases. CDR1 LNHNV and CDR2 YYDKDF come from the germline V gene (reference sequence). The CDR3 sequence is 18 residues long. V was clipped by 1 base and J by 6 bases; unmatched bases: 9. CDR3 sequence: CATSRAVATSGRAGELFF. DNA for the CDR3: TGTGCCACCAGCAGAGCGGTGGCGACTAGCGGGAGAGCCGGGGAGCTGTTTTTT.

The V call is TRBV5-4, the J call TRBJ2-3, with 16 nucleotides matching TRBD2. The length of the CDR3 is 17 residues. The V segment lost 4 bases and the J segment 5 bases; nucleotides outside the gene matches: 7. CDR1 and CDR2 from the germline V gene are SGHNT and YYREEE (reference sequence). CDR3 bases: TGTGCCAGCAGCGCGGGGACTAGCGGGAGGGCCGAAGATACGCAGTATTTT. It codes for CASSAGTSGRAEDTQYF. The full variable domain, rest sourced from reference TRBV5-4 and TRBJ2-3, is ETGVTQSPTHLIKTRGQQVTLRCSSQSGHNTVSWYQQALGQGPQFIFQYYREEENGRGNFPPRFSGLQFPNYSSELNVNALELDDSALYLCASSAGTSGRAEDTQYFGPGTRLTVL.

The V and J genes are TRBV12-3 or TRBV12-4 and TRBJ1-1, with a possible D match to TRBD1 (5 bases). The CDR3 is made up of 13 amino acids. V shed 2 bases and J shed 6 bases, with 10 bases lying between them. DNA for the CDR3: TGTGCCAGCAGTTTACAGGGAACTGCTGAAGCTTTCTTT. Amino acids: CASSLQGTAEAFF.

The chain links TRBV13 to TRBJ2-1, with 9 bases fitting TRBD2. The CDR3 is made up of 13 amino acids. Germline V gene data show CDR1 as PRHDT and CDR2 as FYEKMQ (reference sequence). V shed 7 bases, J shed 8 bases, and the junction held 6 bases outside the gene matches. The CDR3 region has the DNA TGTGCCAGCACCTATAGCGGGAGTTATGAGCAGTTCTTC. Translating gives CASTYSGSYEQFF. Based on the CDR3 plus reference TRBV13 and TRBJ2-1, the full variable domain is AAGVIQSPRHLIKEKRETATLKCYPIPRHDTVYWYQQGPGQDPQFLISFYEKMQSDKGSIPDRFSAQQFSDYHSELNMSSLELGDSALYFCASTYSGSYEQFFGPGTRLTVL.

About this clone itself: The same CDR3 arises from other DNA sequences in this sample as well. The J gene is TRBJ2-5, the V gene TRBV18, with D uncertain. Looked up from germline, CDR1 is KGHSH and CDR2 is LQKENI. This CDR3 has 13 residues. V was shortened by 6 bases and J by 1 base, with 9 bases between the two germline ends. The CDR3 sequence is CASSPTLQETQYF. As DNA, the CDR3 is TGTGCCAGCTCCCCGACACTCCAAGAGACCCAGTACTTC.

Only a few counts were recorded for this clone. The genes are TRBV15 and TRBJ2-3; D gene unclear. The CDR3 covers 15 residues. Germline CDR1 and CDR2: LNHNV and YYDKDF (reference sequence). V was trimmed by 0 bases and J by 7 bases, leaving 14 bases between them. CDR3 in DNA: TGTGCCACCAGCAGAGATGGGATTCGCGGAAATACGCAGTATTTT. Protein product: CATSRDGIRGNTQYF.